The T cell receptor beta chain described here comes from a study of blood T cell repertoires in COVID-19. Study context: Nucleic acid was either cDNA or gDNA, and it came from T cells, B-cell-depleted T cells, or PBMCs.

Profiled with immunoSEQ multiplex PCR; TCRdb holds only in-frame clones, not every one. There are under 300,000 clones in the sample; roughly 86% occur only once, and approximately 13% lies in the top ten. The CDR3 extends over 15 amino acids. Germline CDR1 and CDR2: SGHKS and YYEKEE (reference sequence). Unmatched junction bases numbered 1, after V lost 0 bases and J lost 4 bases. Sequencing input: peripheral blood. This clonotype was obtained from an elderly man with acute or convalescent COVID-19. V usage is TRBV5-5 and J usage is TRBJ1-6; 7 positions agree with TRBD1. The CDR3 DNA is TGTGCCAGCAGCTTGGAGGGACAGTATAATTCACCCCTCCACTTT. Its translation: CASSLEGQYNSPLHF. The full variable domain, its missing parts supplied by reference TRBV5-5 and TRBJ1-6, is DAGVTQSPTHLIKTRGQQVTLRCSPISGHKSVSWYQQVLGQGPQFIFQYYEKEERGRGNFPDRFSARQFPNYSSELNVNALLLGDSALYLCASSLEGQYNSPLHFGNGTRLTVT.